Below are 13 T cell receptor beta chains sequenced from a single sample in a study of T cell repertoires in cytomegalovirus infection. MiXCR was run by TCRdb on the reads, yielding one entry per CDR3 protein. Among tens of thousands of distinct CDR3 sequences listed, around 40% were seen once. These receptors have no known antigen. Sample: CD8+ T cells from cultured PBMCs, taken from culture after CMV antigen stimulation. The receptors originated from a human donor in good health (CMV status not recorded). Some clones in this sample may be carry-over from other donors' samples.

Many counts were recorded for this clonotype. The chain couples TRBV7-8 to TRBJ2-4, with TRBD2 as a possible D gene (6 bases). The CDR3 is 18 amino acids. Germline V gives CDR1 SGHVS, CDR2 FQNEAQ. V was pared by 5 bases and J by 0 bases, with 20 bases between. The CDR3 nucleotides read TGTGCCAGCAGCACCTTGGGGGGAATAGTAACAGCCAAAAACATTCAGTACTTC. Its protein product is CASSTLGGIVTAKNIQYF. The full variable domain, with the rest looked up from reference TRBV7-8 and TRBJ2-4, is GAGVSQSPRYKVAKRGQDVALRCDPISGHVSLFWYQQALGQGPEFLTYFQNEAQLDKSGLPSDRFFAERPEGSVSTLKIQRTQQEDSAVYLCASSTLGGIVTAKNIQYFGAGTRLSVL.

This clonotype was observed a handful of times. The CDR3 here is CASTPGRAGNTIYF. CDR3 bases: TGTGCCAGCACCCCGGGGCGCGCCGGAAACACCATATATTTT. The chain recombines TRBV28 with TRBJ1-3, with TRBD1 as a possible D gene (5 bases). Trimming took 7 bases from V and 4 from J, leaving 14 bases between them. Germline values: CDR1 MDHEN, CDR2 SYDVKM. The CDR3 is 14 amino acids.

This clonotype came up once. The J gene is TRBJ2-3, the V gene TRBV11-2; 8 positions agree with TRBD2. Per germline, CDR1 SGHAT and CDR2 FQNNGV. The CDR3 runs to 16 residues. The J segment lost 0 bases and the V segment lost 5 bases, leaving 7 bases of the junction unmatched. The CDR3 region has the DNA TGTGCCAGCAGCGCCCGACTAGCGACTAGCACAGATACGCAGTATTTT. It codes for CASSARLATSTDTQYF.

The V gene is TRBV20-1, the J gene TRBJ2-5; tentatively, D is TRBD2 (6 bases). Trimming removed 0 bases from V and 2 bases from J, with 13 bases in between. The CDR3 sequence is 15 residues long. Germline assignment: CDR1 DFQATT and CDR2 SNEGSKA (reference sequence). The CDR3 DNA follows: TGCAGTGCTAGAGATGGCGCGGGGACTCAAGAGACCCAGTACTTC. It specifies CSARDGAGTQETQYF.

In this sample, this clonotype turned up many times. V and J are TRBV20-1 and TRBJ2-1; D is perhaps TRBD2 (7 bases). V was shortened by 5 bases and J by 1 base, with 15 bases between the two germline ends. This CDR3 has 15 amino acids. Germline values: CDR1 DFQATT, CDR2 SNEGSKA (reference sequence). Written as DNA, the CDR3 is TGCAGTGCTCGCTCGGAGGGGGGGTCCTACAATGAGCAGTTCTTC. Its protein product is CSARSEGGSYNEQFF.

The chain employs TRBV7-2 and TRBJ2-7; no clear D. V lost 5 bases, J lost 4 bases, and 9 bases lay in between. Germline V gives CDR1 SGHTA, CDR2 FQGNSA. This CDR3 is 12 amino acids long. Here the CDR3 reads CASSRAGYEQYF. The DNA of the CDR3 is TGTGCCAGCAGCCGAGCAGGTTACGAGCAGTACTTC.

This clonotype was seen more than once but under ten times. The chain uses TRBV7-2 and TRBJ2-7; D may match TRBD1 or TRBD2 (5 bases each). V dropped 7 bases and J dropped 2 bases, with 18 bases sitting between them. Germline CDR1 is SGHTA and CDR2 is FQGNSA. The CDR3 runs 15 residues. CDR3 bases: TGTGCCAGCATCCATTGGGACGTCTTACCCTACGAGCAGTACTTC. Translating it yields CASIHWDVLPYEQYF.

This clonotype turned up a few times. The chain carries TRBV19 and TRBJ1-2; possible D gene TRBD1, 5 bases. V shed 2 bases and J shed 3 bases, with 7 bases lying between them. Per germline, CDR1 LNHDA and CDR2 SQIVND (reference sequence). The CDR3 contains 13 residues. CDR3 nucleotides: TGTGCCAGTAGTATATCGGGGGACTATGGCTACACCTTC. This gives the protein CASSISGDYGYTF.

The chain uses TRBV4-3 and TRBJ1-1, with D unresolved. Trimming stripped 4 bases from V and 11 bases from J, with 20 bases between. The CDR3 is made up of 14 amino acids. Germline lookup yields CDR1 LGHNA and CDR2 YSLEER. CDR3 residues: CASSLGGGSVGAFF. The CDR3 DNA follows: TGCGCCAGCAGCCTAGGCGGAGGGTCCGTGGGTGCTTTCTTT.

This clonotype was seen many times. The rearrangement joins TRBV7-2 to TRBJ2-4; 8 bases agree with TRBD1. Germline V gives CDR1 SGHTA, CDR2 FQGNSA. J gave up 0 bases and V 1 base, and 11 bases lay outside the gene matches. The CDR3 runs 19 residues. The DNA of the CDR3 is TGTGCCAGCAGCTTAGGTGTGCCGGGACAGGTCCGAGCCAAAAACATTCAGTACTTC. This sequence encodes CASSLGVPGQVRAKNIQYF.

In this sample, this clonotype turned up many times. This chain uses TRBV7-2 with TRBJ2-1; TRBD2 aligns across 8 bases. The CDR3 has 12 amino acids. Per germline, CDR1 SGHTA and CDR2 FQGNSA. The junction had 3 bases not matched to a gene; V was cut back by 7 bases and J by 7 bases. CDR3 sequence (DNA): TGTGCCAGCACCGGGGGGGGGAATGAGCAGTTCTTC. Residues: CASTGGGNEQFF.

Here the CDR3 DNA reads TGTGCCAGCAGCTTAGAGGCGGGGCAGGGCACAGATACGCAGTATTTT. Translation: CASSLEAGQGTDTQYF. The genes are TRBV7-8 and TRBJ2-3, with D possibly TRBD2 on 6 matching bases. V was clipped by 1 base and J by 1 base, with 12 bases between them. This CDR3 comprises 16 residues. Germline V gives CDR1 SGHVS, CDR2 FQNEAQ.

This clonotype has just a few counts. This chain joins TRBV7-7 and TRBJ2-5; 7 positions agree with TRBD2. J lost 3 bases, V lost 5 bases, and 12 bases had no gene match. The CDR3 covers 16 residues. Germline V CDR1 and CDR2: SSHAT, FNYEAQ (reference sequence). DNA of the CDR3: TGTGCCAGCAGCCCACAGGAAGCGGGGAGGGAAGAGACCCAGTACTTC. Translating gives CASSPQEAGREETQYF.